A selection of T cell receptor beta chains follows, all from one sample in a study of T cell responses to AZD1222 COVID-19 vaccine. Sequencing was performed with immunoSEQ multiplex PCR; in TCRdb, only in-frame clones are kept and a portion is missing. This sample has 250,000 to 300,000 clones, with roughly 93% found just once. Here the sequenced sample was peripheral blood, taken 28 days after the second AZD1222 dose. These receptors originate from an adult who received the AZD1222 COVID-19 vaccine. The CDR3 runs from the conserved cysteine through the conserved F or W. A D gene is named only where the DNA matches it firmly. The size entry is marked missing in some rows and otherwise reads once, few, many or a size class.

d_call	v_call	clone_size	j_call	cdr3_nt	cdr3_aa
NA	TRBV29-1	NA	TRBJ2-7	TGCAGCGTTGGAACAGGGAGATACGAGCAGTACTTC	CSVGTGRYEQYF
NA	TRBV6-5	once	TRBJ1-2	TGTGCCAGCAGTTCCCAGGCGGGGGGCTACACCTTC	CASSSQAGGYTF
NA	TRBV20-1	once	TRBJ1-2	TGCAGTGCTAGACAACAGCATGGCTACACCTTC	CSARQQHGYTF
NA	TRBV4-1	NA	TRBJ1-4	TGCGCCAGCAGCCAAGATAGTACGATTAATGAAAAACTGTTTTTT	CASSQDSTINEKLFF
NA	TRBV30	NA	TRBJ1-2	TGTGCCTGGAGCCCCCTCGGCTACACCTTC	CAWSPLGYTF
NA	TRBV3-1/TRBV3-2	once	TRBJ1-2	TGTGCCAGCAGCCAAGAGTCAAATGGCTACACCTTC	CASSQESNGYTF
NA	TRBV10-1	NA	TRBJ1-1	TGCGCCAGCAGCTCGGGGGGGAAAAAGAACACTGAAGCTTTCTTT	CASSSGGKKNTEAFF
NA	TRBV2	NA	TRBJ1-1	TGTGCCAGCAGTGAAAACACAGGGCCAAGGGCTTTCTTT	CASSENTGPRAFF
TRBD1	TRBV10-3	NA	TRBJ2-5	TGTGCCATCAGTGAGACCGGGACAGCTCAAGAGACCCAGTACTTC	CAISETGTAQETQYF
NA	TRBV4-1	NA	TRBJ2-7	TGCGCCAGCAGCCAAGTTAGGGGGGAGTACGAGCAGTACTTC	CASSQVRGEYEQYF
NA	TRBV12-3/TRBV12-4	NA	TRBJ2-7	TGTGCCAGCAGTAGGGGATCTTATTACGAGCAGTACTTC	CASSRGSYYEQYF
NA	TRBV28	NA	TRBJ2-3	TGTGCCAGCAGCCGACCCTGGCAGGGTGGAGCAGATACGCAGTATTTT	CASSRPWQGGADTQYF
NA	TRBV9	once	TRBJ1-2	TGTGCCAGCACCCCGGAGGGATATTATAACTATGGCTACACCTTC	CASTPEGYYNYGYTF
NA	TRBV19	NA	TRBJ2-4	TGTGCCAGTAGTATAGAAGGAGGGAACAAAAACATTCAGTACTTC	CASSIEGGNKNIQYF
NA	TRBV28	NA	TRBJ2-3	TGTGCCAGCTCCGGATTCACAGATACGCAGTATTTT	CASSGFTDTQYF
TRBD1	TRBV20-1	NA	TRBJ2-7	TGCAGTGCTACGGACAGGGTCGAAACAATATTC	CSATDRVETIF
TRBD2	TRBV6-1	NA	TRBJ2-7	TGTGCCAGCAGTGAATCGGGCACTAGCGGCTACGAGCAGTACTTC	CASSESGTSGYEQYF
TRBD2	TRBV27	NA	TRBJ2-3	TGTGCCAGCAGTTTAAGTAGCGGGGGGAAGCAGTATTTT	CASSLSSGGKQYF
NA	TRBV28	NA	TRBJ1-2	TGTGCCAGCATCCCCGGGACCCCTGGAGGCTACACCTTC	CASIPGTPGGYTF
NA	TRBV28	NA	TRBJ1-2	TGTGCCACCCTCTTAGGGTCGAACGGCTATGGCTACACCTTC	CATLLGSNGYGYTF
TRBD2	TRBV7-2	NA	TRBJ2-1	TGTGCCAGCAGCCCCGGGAGCGGGAGGGCCCAGCGGAATGAGCAGTTCTTC	CASSPGSGRAQRNEQFF
NA	TRBV3-1/TRBV3-2	NA	TRBJ1-2	TGTGCCAGCAGCCAAGAAGATCGAGGTTATGGCTACACCTTC	CASSQEDRGYGYTF